This T cell receptor (beta chain) was sequenced during a study of blood T cell repertoires in COVID-19 (dated by TCRdb to about 2020). At the level of the whole study: Samples from collaborators originated in the United States, Italy and Spain and spanned both the acute and convalescent phases of COVID-19. The material from the prospective study consisted of cDNA or gDNA derived from T cells, B-cell-depleted T cells, or PBMCs. Subjects who had been exposed to COVID-19, were actively infected with it, or had recovered from it provided the deeply sampled blood TCRbeta repertoires that made up the dataset. The repertoires were released in a freely available public database meant as a resource for research on the immune response to SARS-CoV-2. Samples came from the ongoing ImmuneRACE study (first 160 participants) plus 1,254 subjects from 6 global collaborators. Sample metadata almost always included a de-identified subject ID, COVID-19 status, age in years and sex. Where available, HLA class I and class II types were taken from metadata supplied by the sample provider and were not determined by assay-based typing. The research as a whole found: How much clinical and demographic metadata was included differed by source and by participant, and the metadata was provided uncurated.

Whole blood was collected in K2EDTA tubes by collaborating institutions according to the institutions' own protocols. Collaborator samples were shipped for TCRbeta analysis as frozen whole blood, isolated PBMCs, or DNA extracted from either sample type. The CDR3 runs 15 amino acids, cysteine and phenylalanine included. The read is trimmed to its CDR3 DNA, 45 bases read in frame from base 1. The germline V gene (reference sequence) supplies CDR1 LNHDA and CDR2 SQIVND. V loses 4 bases at its end and J loses 5 bases; junction bases beyond the gene matches: 4. The immunoSEQ Assay, a bias-controlled multiplex PCR, was used to amplify TCRbeta CDR3 regions from genomic DNA. In the source study's methods: The number of nucleated cells in each sample was estimated from the amplification of reference gene primers within the assay. Sequence reads were collapsed and filtered to measure the absolute abundance of every unique TCRbeta CDR3 rearrangement. For each sample, productive Simpson clonality was calculated as the square root of Simpson's diversity index across productive rearrangements. TCRdb stores this immuneACCESS table with in-frame sequences only. Part of the clones is absent; in the studies checked, under half of the shortfall reflects unresolved V genes, and no reason is known for the rest. The DNA was the basis for D and trimming; V, J and clone size are from that table. The sample records approximately 66,000 clones, approximately 90% of which are singletons. 8.3% of the sample comes from the top ten.

Worth noting for this clone: What antigen it recognizes has not been identified. No base-level quality is on record; no much larger clone is a single base apart.

This clonotype was obtained from a human donor with active COVID-19. The donor label of this sample is uncertain. The source material was peripheral blood. The chain couples TRBV19 to TRBJ2-5; 13 nucleotides in the junction match TRBD2. The base sequence is TGTGCCAGTAGTAGGGGACTAGCGGGACTTGAGACCCAGTACTTC. Its protein product is CASSRGLAGLETQYF.